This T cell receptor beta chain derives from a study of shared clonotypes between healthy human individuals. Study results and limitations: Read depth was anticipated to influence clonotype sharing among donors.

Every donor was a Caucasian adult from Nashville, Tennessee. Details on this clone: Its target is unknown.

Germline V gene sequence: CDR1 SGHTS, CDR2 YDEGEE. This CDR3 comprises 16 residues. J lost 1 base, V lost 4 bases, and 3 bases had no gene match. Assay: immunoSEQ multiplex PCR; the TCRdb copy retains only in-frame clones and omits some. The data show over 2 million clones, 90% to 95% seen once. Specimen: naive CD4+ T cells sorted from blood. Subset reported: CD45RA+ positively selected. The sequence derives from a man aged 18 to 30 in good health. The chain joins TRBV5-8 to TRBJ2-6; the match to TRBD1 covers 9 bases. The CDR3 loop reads CASSGTGRSGANVLTF. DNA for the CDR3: TGTGCCAGCAGCGGGACAGGGAGGTCTGGGGCCAACGTCCTGACTTTC. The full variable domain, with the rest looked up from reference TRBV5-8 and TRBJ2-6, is EAGVTQSPTHLIKTRGQQATLRCSPISGHTSVYWYQQALGLGLQFLLWYDEGEERNRGNFPPRFSGRQFPNYSSELNVNALELEDSALYLCASSGTGRSGANVLTFGAGSRLTVL.